Here is one T cell receptor beta chain with its context. It has no known antigen specificity. No base quality values were provided; no much bigger clone lies one nucleotide off. From the germline V gene (reference sequence), CDR1 is MNHEY and CDR2 is SMNVEV. There are 13 amino acids in the CDR3, from cysteine to phenylalanine inclusive. The DNA shown is the 39-base CDR3, in frame from base 1. V and J are truncated by 6 bases and 2 bases respectively, leaving an intervening sequence of 9 bases. In light of the paper, this sample's treatment or condition label describes: in vitro stimulation with specific CMV peptide epitopes to enrich CMV-specific T cells. This sample is part of a study of T cell repertoires in cytomegalovirus infection (dated by TCRdb to about 2019). Study-wide context: Recently identified HLA-C-restricted CMV epitopes, whose presentation resists viral immunomodulation, were targeted by peptide stimulations together with well-studied HLA-B-restricted epitopes. Because public TCR beta signatures pointed to carriage of CMV infection together with the matching HLA type, the HLA type of each donor mattered for the analysis.

The instrument given in TCRdb is Illumina HiSeq 1500. TCRdb trimmed public reads at Q25 via fastp, called clones via MiXCR and kept in-frame beta chains. All rows with the same CDR3 protein become a single entry with the most common DNA and genes. This sample has 150,000 or so distinct CDR3 sequences in its table, and about 22% of those were observed once. Of the sample, 20% to 30% is held by the ten largest clones. General conclusions and limits of the study: In the ex vivo response, HLA-C-restricted CMV-specific TCR beta clonotypes were dominant, and in two of eight donors the single most frequent clonotype came from this HLA-C-restricted group. Cumulative frequency of public TCR beta family members discriminated carriers of CMV infection plus the relevant HLA type in this cohort and an independent roughly 350-donor cohort.

The clonotype originates from a human donor in good health (CMV status not recorded). Some clones in this sample may be carry-over from other donors' samples. This receptor chain uses TRBV27 and TRBJ2-3; the D gene is not confidently resolved. The source was CD8+ T cells from cultured PBMCs, collected from culture after CMV antigen stimulation. The DNA is TGTGCCAGCAGCAGGCAGACCACAGATACGCAGTATTTT. The resulting protein is CASSRQTTDTQYF.